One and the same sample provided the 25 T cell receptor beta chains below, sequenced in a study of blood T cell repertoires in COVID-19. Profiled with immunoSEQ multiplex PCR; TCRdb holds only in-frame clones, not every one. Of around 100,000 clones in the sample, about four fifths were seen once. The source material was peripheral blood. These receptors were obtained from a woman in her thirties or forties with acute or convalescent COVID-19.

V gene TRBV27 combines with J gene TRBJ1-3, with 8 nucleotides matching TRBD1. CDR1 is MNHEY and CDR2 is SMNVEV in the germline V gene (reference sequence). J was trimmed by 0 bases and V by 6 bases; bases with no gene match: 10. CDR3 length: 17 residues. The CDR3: CASSLKGQASSGNTIYF. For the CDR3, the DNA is TGTGCCAGCAGCTTAAAGGGACAGGCGAGCTCTGGAAACACCATATATTTT.

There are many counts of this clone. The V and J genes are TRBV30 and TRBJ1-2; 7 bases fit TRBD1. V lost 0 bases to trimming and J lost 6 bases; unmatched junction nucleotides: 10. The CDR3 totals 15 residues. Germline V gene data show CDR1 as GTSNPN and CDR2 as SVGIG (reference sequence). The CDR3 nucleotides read TGTGCCTGGAGTGTAGGGTGGAGGGGGCTGGATGGCTACACCTTC. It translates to CAWSVGWRGLDGYTF.

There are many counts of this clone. The CDR3, as DNA: TGCGCCAGCAGCCAAGGATCTGGGACAGGAAATGAAAAACTGTTTTTT. It translates to CASSQGSGTGNEKLFF. The V gene is TRBV4-1, the J gene TRBJ1-4, with 8 bases fitting TRBD1. Looked up from germline, CDR1 is MGHRA and CDR2 is YSYEKL. Trimming took 1 base from V and 5 from J; bases not matched to a gene: 6. The CDR3 runs 16 residues.

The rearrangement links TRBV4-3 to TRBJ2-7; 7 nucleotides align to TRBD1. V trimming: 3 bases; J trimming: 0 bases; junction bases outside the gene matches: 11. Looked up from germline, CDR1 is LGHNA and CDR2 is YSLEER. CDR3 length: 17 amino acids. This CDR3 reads CASSQNRGAGSSYEQYF. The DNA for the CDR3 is TGCGCCAGCAGCCAGAACAGGGGCGCTGGGAGCTCCTACGAGCAGTACTTC.

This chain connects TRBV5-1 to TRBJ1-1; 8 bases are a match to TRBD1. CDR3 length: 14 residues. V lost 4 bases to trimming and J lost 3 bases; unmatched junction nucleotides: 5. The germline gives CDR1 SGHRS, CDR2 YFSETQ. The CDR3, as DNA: TGCGCCAGCAGCCAGCAGGGGGCTGACACTGAAGCTTTCTTT. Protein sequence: CASSQQGADTEAFF.

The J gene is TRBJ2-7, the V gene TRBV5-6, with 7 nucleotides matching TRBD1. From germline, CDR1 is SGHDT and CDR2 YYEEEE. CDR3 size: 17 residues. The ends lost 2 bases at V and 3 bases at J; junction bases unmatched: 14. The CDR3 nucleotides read TGTGCCAGCAGCTTCGGTTATCCGGGACAGACCTACTACGAGCAGTACTTC. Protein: CASSFGYPGQTYYEQYF.

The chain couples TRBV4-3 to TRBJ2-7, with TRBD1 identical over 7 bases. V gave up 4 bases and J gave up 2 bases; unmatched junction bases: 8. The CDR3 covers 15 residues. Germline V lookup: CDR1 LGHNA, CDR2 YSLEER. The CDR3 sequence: CASSLSKGATYEQYF. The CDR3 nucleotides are TGCGCCAGCAGCCTATCAAAGGGGGCCACCTACGAGCAGTACTTC.

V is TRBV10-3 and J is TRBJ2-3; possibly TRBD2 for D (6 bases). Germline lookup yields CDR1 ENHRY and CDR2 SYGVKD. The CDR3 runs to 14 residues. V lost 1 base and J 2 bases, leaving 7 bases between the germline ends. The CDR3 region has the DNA TGTGCCATCAGTGAGTGGAGGGTCACAGATACGCAGTATTTT. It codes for CAISEWRVTDTQYF.

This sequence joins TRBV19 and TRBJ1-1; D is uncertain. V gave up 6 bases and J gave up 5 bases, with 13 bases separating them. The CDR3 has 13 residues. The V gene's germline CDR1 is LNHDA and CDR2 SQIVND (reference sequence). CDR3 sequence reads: CASSTTSDTEAFF. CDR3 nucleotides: TGTGCCAGTAGCACAACCAGCGATACTGAAGCTTTCTTT.

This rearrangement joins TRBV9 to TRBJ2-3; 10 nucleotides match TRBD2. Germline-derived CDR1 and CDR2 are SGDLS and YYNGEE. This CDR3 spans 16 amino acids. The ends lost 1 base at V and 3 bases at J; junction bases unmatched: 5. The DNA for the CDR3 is TGTGCCAGCAGCGTAAGCGGGGGGGCCTCTACAGATACGCAGTATTTT. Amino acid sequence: CASSVSGGASTDTQYF.

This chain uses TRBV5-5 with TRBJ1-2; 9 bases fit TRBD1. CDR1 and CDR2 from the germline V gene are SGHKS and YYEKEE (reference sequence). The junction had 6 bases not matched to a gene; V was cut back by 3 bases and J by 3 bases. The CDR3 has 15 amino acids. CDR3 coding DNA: TGTGCCAGCAGCTCGGAGACAGGGGGGTACTATGGCTACACCTTC. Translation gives CASSSETGGYYGYTF.

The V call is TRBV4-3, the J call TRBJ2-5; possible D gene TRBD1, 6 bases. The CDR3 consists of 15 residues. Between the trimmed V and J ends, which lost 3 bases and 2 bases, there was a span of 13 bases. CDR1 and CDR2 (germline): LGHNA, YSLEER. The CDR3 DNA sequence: TGCGCCAGCAGCCAGGAACCAGGGGTACAAGAGACCCAGTACTTC. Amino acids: CASSQEPGVQETQYF.

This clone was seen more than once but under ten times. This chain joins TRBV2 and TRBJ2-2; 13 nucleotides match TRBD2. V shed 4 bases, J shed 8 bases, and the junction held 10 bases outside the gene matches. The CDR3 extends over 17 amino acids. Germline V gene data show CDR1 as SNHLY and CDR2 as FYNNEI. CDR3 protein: CASSAGTSGDSSGELFF. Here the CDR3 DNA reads TGTGCCAGCAGTGCTGGGACTAGCGGGGACAGTAGTGGGGAGCTGTTTTTT.

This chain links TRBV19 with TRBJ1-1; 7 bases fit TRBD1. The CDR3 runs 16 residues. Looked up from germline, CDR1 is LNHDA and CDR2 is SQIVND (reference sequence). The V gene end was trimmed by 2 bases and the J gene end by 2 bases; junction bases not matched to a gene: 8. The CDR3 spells CASSIWRQGTNTEAFF. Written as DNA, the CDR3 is TGTGCCAGTAGTATATGGAGACAGGGAACCAACACTGAAGCTTTCTTT. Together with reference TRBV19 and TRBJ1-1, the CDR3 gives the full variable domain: DGGITQSPKYLFRKEGQNVTLSCEQNLNHDAMYWYRQDPGQGLRLIYYSQIVNDFQKGDIAEGYSVSREKKESFPLTVTSAQKNPTAFYLCASSIWRQGTNTEAFFGQGTRLTVV.

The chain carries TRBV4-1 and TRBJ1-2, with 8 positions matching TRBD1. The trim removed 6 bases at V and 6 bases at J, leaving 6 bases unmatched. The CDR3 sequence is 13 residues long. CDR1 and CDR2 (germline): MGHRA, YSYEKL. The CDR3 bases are TGCGCCAGCAGTTTCGGACAGGGCAATGGCTACACCTTC. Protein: CASSFGQGNGYTF.

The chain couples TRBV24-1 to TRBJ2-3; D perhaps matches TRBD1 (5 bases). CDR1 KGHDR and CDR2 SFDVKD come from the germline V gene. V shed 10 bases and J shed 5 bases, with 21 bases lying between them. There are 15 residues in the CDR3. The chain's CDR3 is CATSRGGASGDTQYF. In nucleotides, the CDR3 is TGTGCCACTTCACGAGGTGGGGCCTCGGGAGATACGCAGTATTTT.

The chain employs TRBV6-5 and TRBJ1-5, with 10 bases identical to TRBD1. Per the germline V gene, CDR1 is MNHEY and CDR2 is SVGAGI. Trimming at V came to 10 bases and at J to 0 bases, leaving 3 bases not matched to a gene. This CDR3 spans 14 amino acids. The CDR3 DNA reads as TGTGCCACGGACAGGGGGATTAGCAATCAGCCCCAGCATTTT. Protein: CATDRGISNQPQHF.

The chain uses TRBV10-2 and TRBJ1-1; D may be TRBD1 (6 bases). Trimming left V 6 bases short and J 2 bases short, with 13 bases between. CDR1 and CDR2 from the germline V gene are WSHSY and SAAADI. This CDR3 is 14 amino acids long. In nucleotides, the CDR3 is TGCGCCAGCAGGGAAACAGGGATTAACACTGAAGCTTTCTTT. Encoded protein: CASRETGINTEAFF.

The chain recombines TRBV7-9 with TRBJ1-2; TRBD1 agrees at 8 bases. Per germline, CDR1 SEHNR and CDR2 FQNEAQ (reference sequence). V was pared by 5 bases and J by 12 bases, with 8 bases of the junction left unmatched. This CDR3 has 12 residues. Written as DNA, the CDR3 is TGTGCCAGCAGCAGGACAGGGTGGGAGCACACCTTC. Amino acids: CASSRTGWEHTF.

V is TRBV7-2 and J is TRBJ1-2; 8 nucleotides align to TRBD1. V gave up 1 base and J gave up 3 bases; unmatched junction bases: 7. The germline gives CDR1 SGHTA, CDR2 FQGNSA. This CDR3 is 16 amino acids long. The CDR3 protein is CASSLDPRGRDYGYTF. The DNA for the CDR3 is TGTGCCAGCAGCTTAGATCCCAGGGGGCGCGACTATGGCTACACCTTC.

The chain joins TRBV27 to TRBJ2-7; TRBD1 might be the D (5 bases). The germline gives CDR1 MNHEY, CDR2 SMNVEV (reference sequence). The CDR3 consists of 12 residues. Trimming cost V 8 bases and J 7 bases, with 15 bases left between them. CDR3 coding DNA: TGTGCCAGCCAAACTCAGGGTGGGGAGCAGTACTTC. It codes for CASQTQGGEQYF.

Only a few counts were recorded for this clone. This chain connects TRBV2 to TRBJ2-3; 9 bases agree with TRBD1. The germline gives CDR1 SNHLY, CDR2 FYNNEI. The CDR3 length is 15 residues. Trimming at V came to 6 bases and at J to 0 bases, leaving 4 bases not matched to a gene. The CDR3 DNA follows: TGTGCCAGCAGAGGACAGGGGTTGAGCACAGATACGCAGTATTTT. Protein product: CASRGQGLSTDTQYF. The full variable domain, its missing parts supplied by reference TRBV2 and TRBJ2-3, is EPEVTQTPSHQVTQMGQEVILRCVPISNHLYFYWYRQILGQKVEFLVSFYNNEISEKSEIFDDQFSVERPDGSNFTLKIRSTKLEDSAMYFCASRGQGLSTDTQYFGPGTRLTVL.

The CDR3: CASSFSSGGHNEQFF. The CDR3 DNA is TGCGCCAGCAGCTTTTCTAGCGGGGGGCACAATGAGCAGTTCTTC. The chain links TRBV5-1 to TRBJ2-1; TRBD2 aligns across 11 bases. The CDR3 contains 15 residues. V lost 2 bases to trimming and J lost 5 bases; unmatched junction nucleotides: 3. Germline-derived CDR1 and CDR2 are SGHRS and YFSETQ. The full variable domain, completed using reference TRBV5-1 and TRBJ2-1, is KAGVTQTPRYLIKTRGQQVTLSCSPISGHRSVSWYQQTPGQGLQFLFEYFSETQRNKGNFPGRFSGRQFSNSRSEMNVSTLELGDSALYLCASSFSSGGHNEQFFGPGTRLTVL.

The CDR3, as DNA: TGTGCCAGTAGTATGCTGGGACAGGGCTTCGGGGAGCTGTTTTTT. As protein: CASSMLGQGFGELFF. The rearrangement links TRBV19 to TRBJ2-2; 9 nucleotides line up with TRBD1. With V trimmed by 3 bases and J by 7 bases, 6 bases remained unmatched. The CDR3 runs to 15 residues. Germline CDR1 reads LNHDA; CDR2 reads SQIVND (reference sequence).

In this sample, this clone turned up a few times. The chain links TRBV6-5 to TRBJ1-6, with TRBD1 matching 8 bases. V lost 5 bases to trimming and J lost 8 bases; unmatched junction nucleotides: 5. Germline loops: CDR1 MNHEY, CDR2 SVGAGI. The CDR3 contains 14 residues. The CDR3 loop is CASSQQGGHSPLHF. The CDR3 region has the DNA TGTGCCAGCAGTCAACAGGGGGGACATTCACCCCTCCACTTT.